Shown below are 27 T cell receptor beta chains from a single sample sequenced in a study of cytomegalovirus exposure and HLA in healthy donors (dated by TCRdb to 2017 to 2019). The protocol used for the library was the immunoSEQ multiplex PCR assay. For the multiplex PCR, a mixture combining 60 forward primers for TCR Vbeta segments and 13 reverse primers for TCR Jbeta segments was used. The table comes from immuneACCESS by way of TCRdb, which keeps in-frame sequences with V and J called. Part of the clones is missing from these tables; in studies checked, under half for an unresolved V gene and the rest for unknown reasons. Counted in this sample were 170,000 or so clones; roughly 80% of them appeared once. The leading ten clones occupy roughly 13% of the sample. Sequences were obtained from PBMCs. All receptors derive from a woman between 50 and 59 years old in good health and CMV-seropositive.

The chain joins TRBV11-1 to TRBJ2-2; 7 nucleotides agree with TRBD1. The J segment lost 8 bases and the V segment lost 6 bases, leaving 6 bases of the junction unmatched. CDR3 length: 13 residues. Germline-derived CDR1 and CDR2 are SGHAT and FQDESV (reference sequence). The CDR3 region is CASRNDRAGELFF. In DNA, the CDR3 is TGTGCCAGCAGAAATGACAGGGCTGGGGAGCTGTTTTTT.

This clone was counted a single time. The V and J genes are TRBV18 and TRBJ1-2; D possibly corresponds to TRBD1 (5 bases). The CDR3 is 14 amino acids. Deletions cut 2 bases from V and 6 bases from J, with 13 bases between. Per germline, CDR1 KGHSH and CDR2 LQKENI. The CDR3 sequence: CASSPNRSPDGYTF. The CDR3 DNA is TGTGCCAGCTCACCAAACAGGAGCCCTGATGGCTACACCTTC.

The sample holds a few counts of this clone. The chain recombines TRBV4-2 with TRBJ2-1; TRBD1 might be the D (6 bases). This CDR3 is 14 amino acids long. Germline CDR1 and CDR2: LGHNA and YNFKEQ. V lost 0 bases and J 6 bases, leaving 9 bases between the germline ends. The CDR3 DNA reads as TGTGCCAGCAGCCAAGAACAGGGCCCCAATGAGCAGTTCTTC. Translated: CASSQEQGPNEQFF.

The rearrangement joins TRBV6-1 to TRBJ1-1, with a possible D match to TRBD1 (5 bases). V lost 8 bases to trimming and J lost 11 bases, with 27 bases between them. The CDR3 has 15 amino acids. Germline V gives CDR1 MNHNS, CDR2 SASEGT. The CDR3 is CASLAEGKAGSRAFF. The CDR3, as DNA: TGTGCCAGCCTGGCGGAGGGGAAAGCAGGGTCGAGGGCTTTCTTT.

The CDR3 loop reads CSVTRAEAFF. CDR3 in DNA: TGCAGTGTAACGAGGGCTGAAGCTTTCTTT. This chain connects TRBV20-1 to TRBJ1-1; no clear D gene. The CDR3 length is 10 residues. The germline V gene encodes CDR1 DFQATT and CDR2 SNEGSKA (reference sequence). V gave up 7 bases and J gave up 6 bases, with 9 bases separating them.

This chain connects TRBV30 to TRBJ2-5, with D possibly TRBD1 on 5 matching bases. V was pared by 0 bases and J by 13 bases, with 12 bases between. CDR3 length: 11 residues. The germline V gene encodes CDR1 GTSNPN and CDR2 SVGIG (reference sequence). The CDR3 region is CAWSVGALVYF. As DNA, the CDR3 is TGTGCCTGGAGTGTAGGGGCCTTGGTGTACTTC.

This clone appeared a few times. This chain links TRBV5-6 with TRBJ2-3; D gene uncertain. V shed 2 bases and J shed 6 bases, with 10 bases lying between them. CDR3 size: 13 residues. Looked up from germline, CDR1 is SGHDT and CDR2 is YYEEEE. Here the CDR3 DNA reads TGTGCCAGCAGCTTCATCTCCGCGGATACGCAGTATTTT. Residues: CASSFISADTQYF.

This clone was picked up a small number of times. The V gene is TRBV5-4, the J gene TRBJ2-3; D is unresolved. Trimming pared 1 base from V and 3 bases from J, leaving 9 bases between. This CDR3 has 14 amino acids. The germline CDR1 and CDR2 sequences are SGHNT and YYREEE (reference sequence). The CDR3, as DNA: TGTGCCAGCAGCTTGCCCAGCAGGACAGATACGCAGTATTTT. As protein: CASSLPSRTDTQYF.

As DNA, the CDR3 is TGTGCCAGCAGTCCAAGGCACAGCCCAAGGGAAGCTTTCTTT. Translated, it gives CASSPRHSPREAFF. The V call is TRBV6-4, the J call TRBJ1-1, with unresolved D. CDR1 MRHNA and CDR2 SNTAGT come from the germline V gene. The V gene lost 5 bases and the J gene lost 8 bases, with 18 bases spanning the gap. The CDR3 runs 14 residues.

The chain has TRBV4-2 and TRBJ2-3; D call uncertain. Trimming took 0 bases from V and 0 from J, leaving 10 bases between them. CDR3 length: 16 amino acids. The germline gives CDR1 LGHNA, CDR2 YNFKEQ. The CDR3 DNA is TGTGCCAGCAGCCAAGAACTGGTCTATAGCACAGATACGCAGTATTTT. This gives the protein CASSQELVYSTDTQYF.

This sequence joins TRBV2 and TRBJ1-2; TRBD1 matches 8 bases. The CDR3 covers 13 residues. V lost 6 bases to trimming and J lost 7 bases; unmatched junction nucleotides: 7. CDR1 and CDR2 from the germline V gene are SNHLY and FYNNEI. CDR3 sequence reads: CASRRGDRGGYTF. The CDR3 region has the DNA TGTGCCAGCAGGCGCGGAGACAGGGGTGGCTACACCTTC.

This chain uses TRBV27 with TRBJ2-1; the D gene is possibly TRBD1 (6 bases). This CDR3 comprises 13 residues. Per the germline V gene, CDR1 is MNHEY and CDR2 is SMNVEV (reference sequence). Trimming took off 5 bases at V and 4 bases at J, with 9 bases between the two ends. The CDR3 sequence: CASSTDSYNEQFF. In DNA, the CDR3 is TGTGCCAGCAGTACGGACAGTTACAATGAGCAGTTCTTC.

The rearrangement joins TRBV6-1 to TRBJ1-5; D is perhaps TRBD1 (5 bases). The CDR3 is made up of 15 amino acids. The V and J ends lost 0 bases and 5 bases respectively, with 11 bases between them. In germline, CDR1 is MNHNS, CDR2 SASEGT. Written as DNA, the CDR3 is TGTGCCAGCAGTGAAGCCAACAGGTCTTATCAGCCCCAGCATTTT. It yields the protein CASSEANRSYQPQHF.

The chain recombines TRBV5-1 with TRBJ2-3; a weak D match, TRBD1 (5 bases). CDR1 and CDR2 (germline): SGHRS, YFSETQ. V was clipped by 2 bases and J by 1 base, with 11 bases between them. The CDR3 extends over 15 amino acids. The CDR3 bases are TGCGCCAGCAGCTTCGACAGTCCAGGCACAGATACGCAGTATTTT. Translating it yields CASSFDSPGTDTQYF. Filled out from reference TRBV5-1 and TRBJ2-3, the complete variable domain reads KAGVTQTPRYLIKTRGQQVTLSCSPISGHRSVSWYQQTPGQGLQFLFEYFSETQRNKGNFPGRFSGRQFSNSRSEMNVSTLELGDSALYLCASSFDSPGTDTQYFGPGTRLTVL.

This clone came up a few times. V and J are TRBV7-8 and TRBJ2-5; maybe TRBD1 (5 bases). Trimming stripped 5 bases from V and 6 bases from J, with 19 bases between. CDR1 SGHVS and CDR2 FQNEAQ come from the germline V gene. CDR3 length: 15 residues. DNA for the CDR3: TGTGCCAGCAGCCCCTATCGAATGGGGCCAAAGACCCAGTACTTC. Translated, it gives CASSPYRMGPKTQYF.

V gene TRBV2 combines with J gene TRBJ1-2, with TRBD1 matching over 8 bases. The CDR3 has 13 amino acids. Unmatched junction bases numbered 5, after V lost 4 bases and J lost 7 bases. The germline V gene has CDR1 SNHLY and CDR2 FYNNEI. CDR3: CASSGTGSAGYTF. CDR3 bases: TGTGCCAGCAGTGGGACAGGGTCGGCTGGCTACACCTTC. Together with reference TRBV2 and TRBJ1-2, the CDR3 gives the full variable domain: EPEVTQTPSHQVTQMGQEVILRCVPISNHLYFYWYRQILGQKVEFLVSFYNNEISEKSEIFDDQFSVERPDGSNFTLKIRSTKLEDSAMYFCASSGTGSAGYTFGSGTRLTVV.

With regard to this clone: The junction and the germline gene differ at one end; a read error may be behind it. The chain is built from TRBV7-7 and TRBJ2-5, with D tentatively TRBD1 (7 bases). Germline CDR1 is SSHAT and CDR2 is FNYEAQ (reference sequence). CDR3 length: 15 amino acids. The CDR3 loop is CASSLGGTVRETQYF. CDR3 DNA: TGTGCTAGCAGCTTAGGAGGGACAGTTCGGGAGACCCAGTACTTC.

The gene calls are TRBV18 and TRBJ2-3, with D maybe TRBD2 (6 bases). Germline-derived CDR1 and CDR2 are KGHSH and LQKENI. The CDR3 has 15 residues. Trimming left V 3 bases short and J 5 bases short, with 15 bases between. This chain's CDR3 is CASSPPRTGVDTQYF. Here the CDR3 DNA reads TGTGCCAGCTCACCTCCAAGGACGGGGGTAGATACGCAGTATTTT.

The rearrangement uses TRBV30 and TRBJ1-4; no firm D call. This CDR3 is built from 16 residues. Germline assignment: CDR1 GTSNPN and CDR2 SVGIG (reference sequence). The V gene lost 5 bases and the J gene lost 0 bases, with 16 bases spanning the gap. The CDR3 DNA reads TGTGCCTGGGGACCCGGGGAGGCTGCAACTAATGAAAAACTGTTTTTT. Protein: CAWGPGEAATNEKLFF.

This rearrangement joins TRBV30 to TRBJ2-7; D gene ambiguous. The V end was cut by 0 bases, the J end by 5 bases, with 17 bases between. CDR1 GTSNPN and CDR2 SVGIG come from the germline V gene (reference sequence). CDR3 length: 15 amino acids. CDR3 loop: CAWSVKRPSSHEQYF. CDR3 in DNA: TGTGCCTGGAGTGTAAAACGACCATCTAGTCACGAGCAGTACTTC.

This chain links TRBV27 with TRBJ1-1; D is uncertain. Germline V lookup: CDR1 MNHEY, CDR2 SMNVEV (reference sequence). CDR3 length: 14 residues. Deletions cut 2 bases from V and 7 bases from J, with 14 bases between. CDR3 DNA: TGTGCCAGCAGTTTACGCCGAGAGCTTAATGAAGCTTTCTTT. It yields the protein CASSLRRELNEAFF.

The gene calls are TRBV30 and TRBJ2-3; 9 nucleotides match TRBD2. Trimming at V came to 2 bases and at J to 2 bases, leaving 5 bases not matched to a gene. Germline V CDR1 and CDR2: GTSNPN, SVGIG (reference sequence). The CDR3 length is 15 residues. Here the CDR3 reads CAWSWSGGTTDTQYF. CDR3 nucleotide sequence: TGTGCCTGGAGTTGGAGCGGGGGGACCACAGATACGCAGTATTTT.

This chain links TRBV5-1 with TRBJ1-2; unclear D gene. This CDR3 contains 13 residues. Germline assignment: CDR1 SGHRS and CDR2 YFSETQ. V lost 4 bases and J 8 bases, leaving 15 bases between the germline ends. The DNA for the CDR3 is TGCGCCAGCAGCCAAACCCAAAACGGGGGCTACACCTTC. It specifies CASSQTQNGGYTF.

The chain couples TRBV7-9 to TRBJ2-4; D is perhaps TRBD1 (6 bases). The CDR3 runs to 14 residues. V lost 4 bases, J lost 4 bases, and 11 bases lay in between. CDR1 is SEHNR, CDR2 FQNEAQ, per germline (reference sequence). This CDR3 is CASSWQGRKNIQYF. DNA of the CDR3: TGTGCCAGCAGCTGGCAGGGGCGGAAAAACATTCAGTACTTC.

V and J are TRBV4-1 and TRBJ2-7; tentative D call: TRBD1 (5 bases). The V gene's germline CDR1 is MGHRA and CDR2 YSYEKL. The CDR3 length is 14 residues. Deletions cut 3 bases from V and 2 bases from J, with 11 bases between. The CDR3 DNA follows: TGCGCCAGCAGCCAGGACACCATCGCCTACGAGCAGTACTTC. Translation gives CASSQDTIAYEQYF.

Of note for this clone: The junction and the germline gene differ at one end; a read error may be behind it. The V gene is TRBV7-9, the J gene TRBJ1-4; tentatively, D is TRBD1 (6 bases). The germline V gene encodes CDR1 SEHNR and CDR2 FQNEAQ (reference sequence). The length of the CDR3 is 15 residues. CDR3 in amino acids: CSSSFYRQDNEKLFF. CDR3 bases: TGTTCCAGCAGCTTCTACCGACAGGATAATGAAAAACTGTTTTTT.

This rearrangement joins TRBV29-1 to TRBJ2-2; D might be TRBD2 (6 bases). The V and J ends lost 3 bases and 0 bases respectively, with 8 bases between them. Germline V gives CDR1 SQVTM, CDR2 ANQGSEA. CDR3 size: 14 residues. The CDR3 region is CSVDRGTNTGELFF. CDR3 nucleotide sequence: TGCAGCGTTGACCGGGGGACGAACACCGGGGAGCTGTTTTTT.